This TCR beta chain derives from a study of blood T cell repertoires in COVID-19. Overall study: From the United States, Italy and Spain came samples of acute and convalescent COVID-19.

Measured with immunoSEQ multiplex PCR; TCRdb has only the in-frame clones, and not every one. This table has approximately 200,000 clones, roughly 90% appearing once. CDR3 length: 12 amino acids. The germline V and J ends were trimmed by 2 bases and 9 bases, with 13 bases remaining between them. CDR1 and CDR2 from the germline V gene are GTSNPN and SVGIG (reference sequence). This receptor was obtained from a woman in her fifties or sixties with acute or convalescent COVID-19. Material: peripheral blood. The chain couples TRBV30 to TRBJ1-1; TRBD1 is a possible D gene (6 bases). CDR3 protein: CAWSLHRDKAFF. CDR3 in DNA: TGTGCCTGGAGTCTCCACAGGGATAAAGCTTTCTTT.